This T cell receptor (beta chain) originates from a study of type 1 regulatory T cells. TCRdb ran MiXCR on the reads and lists one entry per CDR3 protein. The table includes 15,000 or so distinct CDR3 sequences, roughly an eighth detected once. Details on this clonotype: Antigen: not known.

The CDR3 runs 15 residues. Per germline, CDR1 SGDLS and CDR2 YYNGEE. V shed 3 bases and J 2 bases; nucleotides not matched to a gene: 1. The chain links TRBV9 to TRBJ2-1, with 11 bases identical to TRBD2. Sequencing used cultured T cells, either the whole culture or a sorted T cell fraction (not recorded which). The origin of this receptor is a human donor in good health. The CDR3 DNA follows: TGTGCCAGCAGCGGTAGCGGGAGGGCCTACAATGAGCAGTTCTTC. Translating it yields CASSGSGRAYNEQFF.